Listed below are T cell receptor beta chains from one sample, sequenced in a study of beta chain features in type 1 diabetes. Generated by immunoSEQ multiplex PCR, the TCRdb table keeps only in-frame clones and is missing some. The repertoire holds around 400,000 clones, with around 13% as singletons. Sample: naive CD4+ T cells from blood. These TCRs come from a man aged 18 to 29 in good health. Both conserved end residues are part of each CDR3. A D gene is named only where the DNA matches it firmly. Only some rows state a clone size, as once, few, many or a class for expanded clones.

>TRBJ2-3|TRBV4-3|.|.
TGCGCCAGCAGCCAAACCCATGTACGGGGGGCGACAGATACGCAGTATTTT
CASSQTHVRGATDTQYF
>TRBJ2-1|TRBV29-1|.|.
TGCAGCGTTGCGGGACTTCTCTCCTACAATGAGCAGTTCTTC
CSVAGLLSYNEQFF
>TRBJ2-7|TRBV30|.|.
TGTGCCTGGGACCGGGACATTAGCTACGAGCAGTACTTC
CAWDRDISYEQYF
>TRBJ2-3|TRBV7-2|few|.
TGTGCCAGCAGCTTAGTGGGGGCCGGCACAGATACGCAGTATTTT
CASSLVGAGTDTQYF
>TRBJ1-6|TRBV7-2|.|TRBD1
TGTGCCAGCAGCTTTGGGACAGAAATTTCACCCCTCCACTTT
CASSFGTEISPLHF
>TRBJ2-1|TRBV4-2|.|.
TGTGCCAGCAGCCAAGATCGGGTGGACAATGAGCAGTTCTTC
CASSQDRVDNEQFF
>TRBJ1-2|TRBV28|.|.
TGTGCCAGCAGTTCAACTACCCGGGGGACGGGAGGCTACACCTTC
CASSSTTRGTGGYTF
>TRBJ2-3|TRBV7-2|.|.
TGTGCCAGCAGCTTAGGAGGGACAGATACGCAGTATTTT
CASSLGGTDTQYF
>TRBJ2-1|TRBV7-8|few|TRBD2
TGTGCCAGCAGCTTAGCGCCCAGCGGGAGACTCAATGAGCAGTTCTTC
CASSLAPSGRLNEQFF
>TRBJ2-3|TRBV2|few|TRBD1
TGTGCCAGCAGTGCCCGACAGGGTTTCACAGATACGCAGTATTTT
CASSARQGFTDTQYF
>TRBJ2-7|TRBV9|.|.
TGTGCCAGCAGCGTAGATTGGGGGCAGGACTACGAGCAGTACTTC
CASSVDWGQDYEQYF
>TRBJ1-2|TRBV6-5|few|TRBD1
TGTGCCAGCAGATCCCCGGGACAGAACTATGGCTACACCTTC
CASRSPGQNYGYTF
>TRBJ1-5|TRBV19|.|.
TGTGCCAGTAGTATTTCAACAGCTTATAGCAATCAGCCCCAGCATTTT
CASSISTAYSNQPQHF
>TRBJ2-5|TRBV7-3|few|TRBD2
TGTGCCAGCAGGTTGGGACTAGGCGTGGTGTCCCAAGAGACCCAGTACTTC
CASRLGLGVVSQETQYF